A selection of T cell receptor beta chains follows, all from one sample in a study of TIL therapy for anti-PD-1-resistant metastatic lung cancer. Using immunoSEQ multiplex PCR, the repertoire was profiled, and TCRdb retains in-frame clones only, with some absent. The sample consists of approximately 18,000 clones, under 90% of them appearing once. Material: blood, obtained at baseline. The source is a person aged 25-85 years with non-small cell lung cancer. Both conserved end residues are part of each CDR3. The D gene is left open where the match is weak. Some rows have no size entry. The others give once, few or many, or a class for an expanded clone.

>TRBJ2-7|TRBV28|TRBD1|few
TGTGCCAGCAGTGGGATGACAGGGTCGTACGAGCAGTACTTC
CASSGMTGSYEQYF
>TRBJ1-1|TRBV11-3|.|few
TGTGCCAGCAGTCGACACTTGAACACTGAAGCTTTCTTT
CASSRHLNTEAFF
>TRBJ2-1|TRBV7-2|TRBD1|.
TGTGCCAGCAGACCACCGGGGACAGGGAGAGCGGGGCAGTTCTTC
CASRPPGTGRAGQFF
>TRBJ2-7|TRBV7-2|.|.
TGTGCCAGCAGCCCTCCTAGCGCGTCTCACTTC
CASSPPSASHF
>TRBJ2-4|TRBV7-2|.|.
TGTGCCAGCAGCTTGCCCGGAGAAAACATTCAGTACTTC
CASSLPGENIQYF
>TRBJ1-1|TRBV19|TRBD1|.
TGTGCCAGTAGTCCCAGCAGGGGGCTCAACACTGAAGCTTTCTTT
CASSPSRGLNTEAFF
>TRBJ2-7|TRBV2|.|.
TGTGCCAGCAGGGGGAGCGGAACCCTACCGTACGAGCAGTACTTC
CASRGSGTLPYEQYF
>TRBJ1-2|TRBV27|TRBD1|.
TGTGCCAGCAGTAAAGACAGGGGCGGCTATGGCTACACCTTC
CASSKDRGGYGYTF
>TRBJ2-1|TRBV6-5|.|.
TGTGCCAGCAGGCAGGGCCTTTACAATGAGCAGTTCTTC
CASRQGLYNEQFF
>TRBJ1-2|TRBV7-9|.|.
TGTGCCAGCAGCTCGACCCCCGGGGAGGTCTCTGGGGATGGCTACACCTTC
CASSSTPGEVSGDGYTF
>TRBJ1-3|TRBV7-9|.|.
TGTGCCAGCAGCTTAACCTCGTCTGGAAACACCATATATTTT
CASSLTSSGNTIYF
>TRBJ2-5|TRBV9|.|.
TGTGCCAGCAGCGCCCGATGGGGTGGGTTCGAGGAGACCCGGTACTTC
CASSARWGGFEETRYF
>TRBJ2-7|TRBV11-2|.|.
TGTGCCAGCAGCTTTGGGACGTACGAGCAGTACTTC
CASSFGTYEQYF
>TRBJ2-1|TRBV28|TRBD2|.
TGTGCCAGCAGTTTAATGACTAGCGGGACCAACAATGAGCAGTTCTTC
CASSLMTSGTNNEQFF
>TRBJ1-1|TRBV4-3|.|.
TGCGCCAGCAGCCAAGGGTCGGGGCGTACTGAAGCTTTCTTT
CASSQGSGRTEAFF
>TRBJ2-1|TRBV7-2|TRBD2|.
TGTGCCAGCAGCTTAGCACTCACTAGCGGGAGCTACAATGAGCAGTTCTTC
CASSLALTSGSYNEQFF
>TRBJ2-2|TRBV11-2|.|.
TGTGCCAGCAGCTTAGTAGGGTTAGGCAGGGGGAACACCGGGGAGCTGTTTTTT
CASSLVGLGRGNTGELFF
>TRBJ2-7|TRBV5-5|TRBD1|.
TGTGCCAGCAGACCAGAGACAGGGTTGGGCTACGAGCAGTACTTC
CASRPETGLGYEQYF
>TRBJ2-7|TRBV2|.|.
TGTGCCAGCAGGGGGAGCGGAACCCTACCGTACGAGCAGTACTTC
CASRGSGTLPYEQYF
>TRBJ1-5|TRBV7-2|.|once
TGTGCCAGCAGCTTAACGGGGGGTCAGCCCCAGCATTTT
CASSLTGGQPQHF